This paragraph covers one T cell receptor beta chain sequence. It lacks a known antigen. Base qualities were left out, and no much larger clone turns up one base away. This specimen belongs to a study of blood T cells in healthy people across ages (dated by TCRdb to 2015 to 2017). Background for the entire study: Template switching captured roughly one uniquely barcoded TCR beta cDNA molecule per two T cells in model experiments. The study analyzed two additional independent replicas of 1 million unique cDNA reads from the same blood draw for two donors, one aged 18 to 30 and one aged 80 or older. To avoid experimental bias, donors of different ages were spread randomly across the sequencing lanes. Age-related changes in TCR beta repertoire diversity were measured in the study by deep sequencing normalized with unique cDNA molecular identifiers. Four age groups were formed from the donors: young (average about 17 years), middle-aged (around 37), aged (under 70) and long-lived (82). General conclusions and limits of the study: Compared with the aged group, more naive CD4+ T cells, fewer expanded clones and increased TCR diversity were shown by the long-lived group, suggesting age selection. Conclusive comparison of naive and antigen-experienced compartments was prevented by the profiling of bulk unsorted PBMCs. Because the CMV infection status of the donors was unknown, age-related changes in expanded clonotypes may potentially have been confounded. Observed TCR beta diversity correlated strongly with the percentage of naive T cells measured by flow cytometry. Estimates of total diversity from one million sequenced T cells were regarded as lower bounds and underestimates. Observed TCR beta diversity per million T cells fell roughly linearly with age, and a significant reduction was already apparent by age approximately 41.

Donors were around 37 systemically healthy Caucasian individuals from Russia aged 6 to 90 years. About 9.1 milliliters of peripheral blood were collected from each donor into EDTA-treated Vacutainer tubes. PBMCs were isolated by Ficoll-Paque density-gradient centrifugation, with at least 7 million obtained per sample. Total RNA, at least 6 micrograms per sample, was extracted from PBMCs with Trizol reagent. For every donor, an aliquot of PBMCs went through flow cytometry to measure the percentages of naive CD45RAhigh/CD27high T cells. The library was made by 5' RACE. This sample was sequenced with an Illumina HiSeq 2500. A second roughly 7 to 11 cycle PCR used a sample-barcoded 5' primer and a J-beta primer mix. A template-switch 5' adaptor carrying 12 random nucleotides introduced a unique molecular identifier onto each TCR beta cDNA molecule. Each sample yielded at least 2.5 million CDR3-containing paired-end reads. All of the RNA was converted into first-strand cDNA using the Mint cDNA synthesis kit, with a TRBC-specific oligonucleotide serving as the primer. After uracil-DNA glycosylase treatment, a first 18-cycle PCR used universal primers M1SS and BC2_uni_R on all cDNA. Per the source publication's procedure: For normalization, 1 million high-quality reads were randomly selected from each sample, with every read carrying a distinct molecular identifier. Reads with shared molecular identifiers were discarded instead of being binned into consensus sequences. MiTCR, run with a Q25 quality threshold and the strictest error-elimination algorithm, handled CDR3 identification, clonotype clustering and error correction. A nonparametric unseen species model using Euler transformation provided a lower-bound estimate of total TCR beta diversity. In TCRdb, the public reads were trimmed at Q25 with fastp and aligned with MiXCR, with productive beta chains retained. Each entry merges the rows of one CDR3 protein and shows their most common DNA and genes. TCRdb's processing, not the authors', yielded these V and J calls. The sample records 700,000 to 800,000 distinct CDR3 sequences, roughly 45% of which are singletons. Of the sample, approximately 22% falls within the top ten clones.

This sequence originates from a woman aged 60-70 years in good health. Sequenced: blood.

The sequence in DNA is TGCAGTGTTTTGGCCCGGACGGGATATGACTATGGCTACACCTTC. Its product reads: CSVLARTGYDYGYTF. The rearrangement combines TRBV20-1 with TRBJ1-2; the D gene cannot be named for sure. Including cysteine and phenylalanine, the CDR3 has 15 amino acids. Only the CDR3 part of the read is kept: 45 bases, read in frame from the first base. CDR1 and CDR2 are read off the germline V gene (reference sequence) as DFQATT and SNEGSKA. The trim is 7 bases for V and 3 bases for J, with a gap of 21 bases between the germline ends.